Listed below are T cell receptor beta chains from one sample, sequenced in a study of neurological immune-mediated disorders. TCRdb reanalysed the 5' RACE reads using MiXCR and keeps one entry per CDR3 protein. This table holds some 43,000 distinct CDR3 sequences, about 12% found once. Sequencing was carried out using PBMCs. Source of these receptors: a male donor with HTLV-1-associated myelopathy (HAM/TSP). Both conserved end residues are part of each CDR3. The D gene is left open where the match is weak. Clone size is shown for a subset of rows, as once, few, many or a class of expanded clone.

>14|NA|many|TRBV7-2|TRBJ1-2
TGTGCCAGCAGCTCAGCTTTCGTTGGTTTTGGCTACACCTTC
CASSSAFVGFGYTF
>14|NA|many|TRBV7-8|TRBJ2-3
TGTGCCAGCAGCTCGGACTTGAGCGGGGATACGCAGTATTTT
CASSSDLSGDTQYF
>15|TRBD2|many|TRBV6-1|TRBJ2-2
TGTGCCAGCAGTTACGGACTAGCGGGCACCGGGGAGCTGTTTTTT
CASSYGLAGTGELFF
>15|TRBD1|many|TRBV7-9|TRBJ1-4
TGTGCCAGCAGCCTAGCCCGGACAGGGGAGGAAAAACTGTTTTTT
CASSLARTGEEKLFF
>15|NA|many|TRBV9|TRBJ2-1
TGTGCCAGCAGCGCCACCGGGACTCCCTACAATGAGCAGTTCTTC
CASSATGTPYNEQFF
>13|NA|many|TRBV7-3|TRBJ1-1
TGTGCCAGCAGCTCCACCGGGAACACTGAAGCTTTCTTT
CASSSTGNTEAFF
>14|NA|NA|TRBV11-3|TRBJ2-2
TGTGCCAGCAGCTTCCGTAACGTGCCCGGGGAGCTGTTTTTT
CASSFRNVPGELFF
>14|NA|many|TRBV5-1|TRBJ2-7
TGCGCCAGCAGCTTGGCTACGGGCAGCTACGAGCAGTACTTC
CASSLATGSYEQYF
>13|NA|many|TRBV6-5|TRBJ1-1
TGTGCCAGCAAGGAGTACGGGAACACTGAAGCTTTCTTT
CASKEYGNTEAFF
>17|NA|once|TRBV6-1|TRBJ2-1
TGTGCCAGCAGCATATTTCAAGGGGGAAGCTCCTACAATGAGCAGTTCTTC
CASSIFQGGSSYNEQFF
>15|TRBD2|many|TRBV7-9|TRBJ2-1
TGTGCCAGCAGAGGTCTGCGGGAGTCCTACAATGAGCAGTTCTTC
CASRGLRESYNEQFF
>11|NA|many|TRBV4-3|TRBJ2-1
TGCGCCAGCAGCCAAGAAAATGAGCAGTTCTTC
CASSQENEQFF
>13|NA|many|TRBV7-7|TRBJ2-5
TGTGCTAGCAGCTCAAACGGCCAAGAGACCCAGTACTTC
CASSSNGQETQYF
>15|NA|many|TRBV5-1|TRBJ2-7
TGCGCCAGCAGCTTGAGGGCCGTCGGTCCCTACGAGCAGTACTTC
CASSLRAVGPYEQYF
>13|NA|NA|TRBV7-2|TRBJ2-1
TGTGCCAGCTTAGATAACGGGGACAATGAGCAGTTCTTC
CASLDNGDNEQFF
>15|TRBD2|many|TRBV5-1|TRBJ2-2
TGCGCCAGCAGCGAAACTACGGGGGGAACCGGGGAGCTGTTTTTT
CASSETTGGTGELFF
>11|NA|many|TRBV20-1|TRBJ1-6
TGCAGTGCCCAGGGGTTTTCACCCCTCCACTTT
CSAQGFSPLHF
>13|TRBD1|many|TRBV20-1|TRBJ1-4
TGCAGCCCGCTACAGGGGACTAATGAAAAACTGTTTTTT
CSPLQGTNEKLFF
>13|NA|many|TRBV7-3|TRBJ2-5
TGTGCCAGCAGCCTAGGAGCCCAAGAGACCCAGTACTTC
CASSLGAQETQYF
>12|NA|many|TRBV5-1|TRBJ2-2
TGCGCCAGCAGCTTGGAGGTCGGGGAGCTGTTTTTT
CASSLEVGELFF
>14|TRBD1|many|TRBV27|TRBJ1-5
TGTGCCAGCAGTCCCTACAGGGGCGGTCAGCCCCAGCATTTT
CASSPYRGGQPQHF
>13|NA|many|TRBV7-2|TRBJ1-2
TGTGCCAGCAGCTTCGTGACCGTTGGAGGCTACACCTTC
CASSFVTVGGYTF
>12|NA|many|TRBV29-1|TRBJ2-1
TGCAGCGTTGAGGACCTTTACAATGAGCAGTTCTTC
CSVEDLYNEQFF
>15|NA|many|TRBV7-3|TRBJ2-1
TGTGCCAGCAGCTTAAAGGCGACTAGATACAATGAGCAGTTCTTC
CASSLKATRYNEQFF
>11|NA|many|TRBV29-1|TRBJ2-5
TGCAGCGGAGTGGGGCTTGGGACCCAGTACTTC
CSGVGLGTQYF
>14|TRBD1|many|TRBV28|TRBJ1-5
TGTGCCAGCAGTTTCTTGACAGGGTTTCAGCCCCAGCATTTT
CASSFLTGFQPQHF
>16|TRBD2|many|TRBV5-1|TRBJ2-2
TGCGCCAGCAGCTTGGGACTAGCGGGAAACACCGGGGAGCTGTTTTTT
CASSLGLAGNTGELFF
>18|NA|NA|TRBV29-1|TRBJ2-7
TGCAGCGTTGAAGGCAGCGAGGAAGTAGAGGGGAATTCCTACGAGCAGTACTTC
CSVEGSEEVEGNSYEQYF
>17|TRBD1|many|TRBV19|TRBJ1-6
TGTGCCAGTAGTAGGCAAGCACCGGGACAGGGGGCTTCACCCCTCCACTTT
CASSRQAPGQGASPLHF
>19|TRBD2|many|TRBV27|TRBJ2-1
TGTGCCAGCAGTTTAATTTTTAGCGGGGGGGCCCCTAAATACAATGAGCAGTTCTTC
CASSLIFSGGAPKYNEQFF